This T cell receptor beta chain originates from a study of cytomegalovirus exposure and HLA in healthy donors. Points from the study as a whole: Researchers reported in a later analysis that a missense DCLRE1C variant was tied to TCR beta V- and J-gene trimming.

The PCR ran on 60 Vbeta and 13 Jbeta primers. Libraries were prepared by immunoSEQ multiplex PCR; TCRdb keeps only in-frame clonotypes and omits some of them. Among some 160,000 clones listed, around 84% were seen once. As to this clone: The antigen is unknown. This sample includes further DNA sequences coding for the same CDR3.

When sampled, the donors appeared nominally healthy, though they likely had unrecorded immune exposures. The CDR3 length is 16 residues. Germline CDR1 is ENHRY and CDR2 is SYGVKD. Germline trimming cut 7 bases from V and 6 bases from J; bases unmatched to any gene: 17. The chain links TRBV10-3 to TRBJ1-2; 7 bases agree with TRBD1. Sequenced material: PBMCs. This TCR derives from a boy aged 2 to 9 in good health and CMV-seronegative. CDR3 DNA: TGTGCCATCATCGGACAGGCGTCCTCTGCTTCCGATGGCTACACCTTC. It yields the protein CAIIGQASSASDGYTF.